These 30 T cell receptor beta chains share one sample of origin, sequenced in a study of T cells after yellow fever vaccination. TCRdb processed the 5' RACE reads anew with MiXCR; each CDR3 protein has one entry. The top ten hold more than 13% of the sample, which has about 550,000 distinct CDR3 sequences, 15% to 20% seen once. The sequencing used PBMCs, collected 15 days after the yellow fever booster vaccination. The origin of the receptors is a man aged 25 to 40 who received the YFV17D yellow fever vaccine.

This clonotype was observed a few times. V is TRBV6-1 and J is TRBJ2-5; no clear D. With 8 bases removed from V and 5 bases from J, the gap between germline ends came to 21 bases. This CDR3 is built from 15 residues. CDR1 is MNHNS, CDR2 SASEGT, per germline. The CDR3 sequence: CASSNHGLTTETQYF. The DNA of the CDR3 is TGTGCCAGCTCCAATCACGGTCTTACTACGGAGACCCAGTACTTC.

The CDR3 is CSARKPGQGALREQFF. DNA of the CDR3: TGCAGTGCTAGAAAACCGGGACAGGGGGCTTTGAGGGAGCAGTTCTTC. The chain is built from TRBV20-1 and TRBJ2-1, with 12 bases identical to TRBD1. The CDR3 spans 16 residues. Germline V gene sequence: CDR1 DFQATT, CDR2 SNEGSKA (reference sequence). V was pared by 2 bases and J by 10 bases, with 12 bases of the junction left unmatched.

This clonotype has just a few counts. The chain combines TRBV11-2 with TRBJ2-1; unclear D gene. Looked up from germline, CDR1 is SGHAT and CDR2 is FQNNGV. The CDR3 covers 15 residues. V lost 1 base to trimming and J lost 9 bases, with 16 bases between them. In nucleotides, the CDR3 is TGTGCCAGCAGCTTAGCTTTCCAAGGGTTGCGTGAGCAGTTCTTC. Amino acids: CASSLAFQGLREQFF.

This clonotype was counted only a few times. The gene calls are TRBV2 and TRBJ2-7; 14 bases match TRBD2. The CDR3 spans 14 residues. Germline trimming cut 6 bases from V and 10 bases from J; bases unmatched to any gene: 8. Germline V gene sequence: CDR1 SNHLY, CDR2 FYNNEI. DNA for the CDR3: TGTGCCAGCAGGTCTGGGACTAGCGGGAGTCGACAGTACTTC. Translating it yields CASRSGTSGSRQYF.

The V call is TRBV5-4, the J call TRBJ1-6; no definite D call. The V gene's germline CDR1 is SGHNT and CDR2 YYREEE (reference sequence). This CDR3 spans 13 amino acids. V shed 4 bases and J shed 9 bases, with 11 bases lying between them. CDR3: CASSAWLVSPLHF. The DNA of the CDR3 is TGTGCCAGCAGCGCCTGGTTGGTTTCACCCCTCCACTTT. Looking up the rest from reference TRBV5-4 and TRBJ1-6 gives the full variable domain: ETGVTQSPTHLIKTRGQQVTLRCSSQSGHNTVSWYQQALGQGPQFIFQYYREEENGRGNFPPRFSGLQFPNYSSELNVNALELDDSALYLCASSAWLVSPLHFGNGTRLTVT.

The gene calls are TRBV7-8 and TRBJ2-6; the match to TRBD1 covers 9 bases. The CDR3 length is 17 residues. V was clipped by 2 bases and J by 0 bases; unmatched bases: 2. CDR1 and CDR2 (germline): SGHVS, FQNEAQ. The CDR3: CASSLWDRVSGANVLTF. In nucleotides, the CDR3 is TGTGCCAGCAGCTTATGGGACAGGGTCTCTGGGGCCAACGTCCTGACTTTC.

The V and J genes are TRBV9 and TRBJ2-1; 8 nucleotides agree with TRBD2. The CDR3 has 16 amino acids. The J segment lost 11 bases and the V segment lost 0 bases, leaving 13 bases of the junction unmatched. Germline-derived CDR1 and CDR2 are SGDLS and YYNGEE. The CDR3 here is CASSVGGGTRPLKQFF. CDR3 in DNA: TGTGCCAGCAGCGTAGGGGGGGGGACTAGACCCCTTAAGCAGTTCTTC.

Here the CDR3 reads CASSLQGEIAGELFF. Written as DNA, the CDR3 is TGTGCCAGCAGCCTACAGGGGGAGATAGCCGGGGAGCTGTTTTTT. The gene calls are TRBV7-3 and TRBJ2-2, with 8 positions matching TRBD1. The trim removed 5 bases at V and 6 bases at J, leaving 8 bases unmatched. CDR3 length: 15 residues. Germline V gene lookup returns CDR1 SGHTA and CDR2 FQGTGA. Full variable domain (missing parts from reference TRBV7-3 and TRBJ2-2): GAGVSQTPSNKVTEKGKYVELRCDPISGHTALYWYRQSLGQGPEFLIYFQGTGAADDSGLPNDRFFAVRPEGSVSTLKIQRTERGDSAVYLCASSLQGEIAGELFFGEGSRLTVL.

A few counts support this clonotype. This CDR3 is CASSPRASGKVKDTQYF. CDR3 bases: TGTGCCAGCAGCCCCCGGGCTAGCGGGAAGGTGAAAGATACGCAGTATTTT. The genes are TRBV7-2 and TRBJ2-3; 9 bases fit TRBD2. V lost 5 bases, J lost 5 bases, and 14 bases stayed unmatched. The CDR3 contains 17 residues. Germline V lookup: CDR1 SGHTA, CDR2 FQGNSA.

This clonotype was recorded a few times. The rearrangement links TRBV9 to TRBJ2-1; D is unclear. Per the germline V gene, CDR1 is SGDLS and CDR2 is YYNGEE. This CDR3 has 13 amino acids. V lost 2 bases to trimming and J lost 3 bases, with 6 bases between them. The CDR3 DNA follows: TGTGCCAGCAGCGTGCTGGGCTACAATGAGCAGTTCTTC. Its protein product is CASSVLGYNEQFF.

The rearrangement joins TRBV7-6 to TRBJ1-3; D gene uncertain. V dropped 0 bases and J dropped 0 bases, with 6 bases sitting between them. This CDR3 spans 15 amino acids. From germline, CDR1 is SGHVS and CDR2 FNYEAQ. The CDR3 region is CASSLAAASGNTIYF. CDR3 sequence (DNA): TGTGCCAGCAGCTTAGCAGCAGCCTCTGGAAACACCATATATTTT.

In its sample, this clonotype was seen once. The CDR3 region has the DNA TGTGCCACCAGCCCTTGGACTAGCACCAATGAGCAGTTCTTC. Translated: CATSPWTSTNEQFF. The chain joins TRBV15 to TRBJ2-1; the match to TRBD2 covers 8 bases. The germline V gene encodes CDR1 LNHNV and CDR2 YYDKDF (reference sequence). The ends lost 5 bases at V and 6 bases at J; junction bases unmatched: 6. The CDR3 is 14 amino acids.

This clonotype turned up a few times. The chain employs TRBV7-9 and TRBJ2-2, with D perhaps matching TRBD1 (6 bases). The CDR3 sequence is 17 residues long. Germline V gene sequence: CDR1 SEHNR, CDR2 FQNEAQ (reference sequence). Trimming pared 6 bases from V and 0 bases from J, leaving 17 bases between. The chain's CDR3 is CASRHLRGISNTGELFF. In DNA, the CDR3 is TGTGCCAGCAGGCATTTAAGGGGGATATCGAACACCGGGGAGCTGTTTTTT.

V is TRBV5-1 and J is TRBJ2-5; 7 bases fit TRBD2. This CDR3 is built from 13 residues. Trimming took 4 bases from V and 5 from J; bases not matched to a gene: 5. Per the germline V gene, CDR1 is SGHRS and CDR2 is YFSETQ. The CDR3 loop is CASSRGGSETQYF. DNA of the CDR3: TGCGCCAGCAGCCGGGGCGGGAGCGAGACCCAGTACTTC.

The genes are TRBV7-9 and TRBJ2-1; 10 bases map to TRBD2. Germline lookup yields CDR1 SEHNR and CDR2 FQNEAQ (reference sequence). The CDR3 runs to 16 residues. V shed 5 bases and J 3 bases; nucleotides not matched to a gene: 7. DNA of the CDR3: TGTGCCAGCAGCAAGACTCTAGCGGGAGACTACAATGAGCAGTTCTTC. Protein sequence: CASSKTLAGDYNEQFF.

This clonotype was recorded a few times. The chain carries TRBV9 and TRBJ1-5, with D hard to call. The CDR3 loop spans 13 amino acids. Trimming left V 4 bases short and J 4 bases short, with 9 bases between. Germline CDR1 is SGDLS and CDR2 is YYNGEE. CDR3 sequence (DNA): TGTGCCAGCAGCATGGCCGATAATCAGCCCCAGCATTTT. It is translated as CASSMADNQPQHF.

This clonotype has more than one count but fewer than ten. The V and J genes are TRBV9 and TRBJ2-2; D may be TRBD1 or TRBD2 (5 bases each). CDR1 is SGDLS, CDR2 YYNGEE, per germline. V was shortened by 0 bases and J by 3 bases, with 12 bases between the two germline ends. This CDR3 comprises 16 residues. The CDR3 DNA reads TGTGCCAGCAGCGTAGGATGGGGGTCCTACACCGGGGAGCTGTTTTTT. It translates to CASSVGWGSYTGELFF.

The table lists this clonotype with a few counts. The J gene is TRBJ2-1, the V gene TRBV4-3; no firm D call. V lost 4 bases, J lost 5 bases, and 24 bases lay in between. CDR3 length: 18 residues. Germline assignment: CDR1 LGHNA and CDR2 YSLEER. Here the CDR3 reads CASSPNTLWAGPNNEQFF. In nucleotides, the CDR3 is TGCGCCAGCAGCCCAAACACTCTGTGGGCTGGCCCGAACAATGAGCAGTTCTTC.

This clonotype has more than one count but fewer than ten. The chain couples TRBV6-1 to TRBJ2-1; 13 bases agree with TRBD2. The CDR3 spans 15 residues. Looked up from germline, CDR1 is MNHNS and CDR2 is SASEGT. Trimming took 5 bases from V and 9 from J; bases not matched to a gene: 7. Here the CDR3 DNA reads TGTGCCAGCAGTCTCGGACTAGCGGGAGCTGGTGAGCAGTTCTTC. It codes for CASSLGLAGAGEQFF.

V gene TRBV6-5 combines with J gene TRBJ2-7, with D tentatively TRBD1 or TRBD2 (7 bases each). Germline V lookup: CDR1 MNHEY, CDR2 SVGAGI. CDR3 size: 17 residues. The V gene lost 0 bases and the J gene lost 0 bases, with 15 bases spanning the gap. As DNA, the CDR3 is TGTGCCAGCAGTTACTCCGGCCAGGGGGGGGACTCCTACGAGCAGTACTTC. Translating gives CASSYSGQGGDSYEQYF.

V and J are TRBV6-5 and TRBJ1-1; 8 nucleotides agree with TRBD1. This CDR3 has 16 amino acids. The germline CDR1 and CDR2 sequences are MNHEY and SVGAGI. V dropped 2 bases and J dropped 1; count of bases not matched to a gene: 6. The CDR3 sequence is CASSYRGQAKNTEAFF. The CDR3 DNA follows: TGTGCCAGCAGTTACCGGGGACAGGCCAAGAACACTGAAGCTTTCTTT.

This clonotype occurred a few times. The chain has TRBV28 and TRBJ2-7; 7 bases line up with TRBD1. After removal of 7 bases from V and 0 bases from J, the junction contained 6 bases not matched to a gene. This CDR3 is 14 amino acids long. Germline-derived CDR1 and CDR2 are MDHEN and SYDVKM. CDR3 in amino acids: CASKGAPSSYEQYF. Written as DNA, the CDR3 is TGTGCCAGCAAGGGGGCCCCAAGCTCCTACGAGCAGTACTTC. Together with reference TRBV28 and TRBJ2-7, the CDR3 gives the full variable domain: DVKVTQSSRYLVKRTGEKVFLECVQDMDHENMFWYRQDPGLGLRLIYFSYDVKMKEKGDIPEGYSVSREKKERFSLILESASTNQTSMYLCASKGAPSSYEQYFGPGTRLTVT.

V gene TRBV12-3 or TRBV12-4 combines with J gene TRBJ2-7; TRBD2 agrees at 14 bases. V dropped 9 bases and J dropped 2; count of bases not matched to a gene: 12. The CDR3 contains 17 residues. CDR3 sequence: CASERGTSGRATYEQYF. In nucleotides, the CDR3 is TGTGCCAGTGAAAGGGGGACTAGCGGGAGAGCTACCTACGAGCAGTACTTC.

This clonotype appeared many times. The gene calls are TRBV10-3 and TRBJ1-2, with 8 nucleotides matching TRBD1. J was trimmed by 8 bases and V by 0 bases; bases with no gene match: 11. The CDR3 loop spans 16 amino acids. The germline V gene encodes CDR1 ENHRY and CDR2 SYGVKD. CDR3 coding DNA: TGTGCCATCAGTGAGTCAAGCGGCCAGGGGGCGTGGGGCTACACCTTC. Translated, it gives CAISESSGQGAWGYTF.

This clonotype was picked up a small number of times. DNA for the CDR3: TGTGCCAGCATACAGGGATCCTCCTACGAGCAGTACTTC. Its protein product is CASIQGSSYEQYF. V gene TRBV2 combines with J gene TRBJ2-7; D may be TRBD1 (6 bases). Deletions cut 7 bases from V and 0 bases from J, with 10 bases between. The germline V gene encodes CDR1 SNHLY and CDR2 FYNNEI. The CDR3 consists of 13 residues.

The rearrangement uses TRBV10-2 and TRBJ2-2; the match to TRBD1 covers 8 bases. CDR3 size: 16 residues. Trimming removed 7 bases from V and 0 bases from J; junction bases left unmatched: 7. Per the germline V gene, CDR1 is WSHSY and CDR2 is SAAADI. Written as DNA, the CDR3 is TGCGCCAGCAAACCCCCAGGGGGCGCGAACACCGGGGAGCTGTTTTTT. This sequence encodes CASKPPGGANTGELFF.

This clonotype was picked up many times. Mismatch with germline at one junction end may stem from a read error. V and J are TRBV5-1 and TRBJ2-7; D is perhaps TRBD1 or TRBD2 (5 bases each). Germline V CDR1 and CDR2: SGHRS, YFSETQ. CDR3 size: 12 residues. CDR3 region: CASSLASGEQYF. DNA for the CDR3: TGTGCCAGCAGCTTAGCGTCAGGGGAGCAGTACTTC.

This chain links TRBV5-6 with TRBJ1-1; 10 bases match TRBD1. From germline, CDR1 is SGHDT and CDR2 YYEEEE. There are 15 residues in the CDR3. The junction had 10 bases not matched to a gene; V was cut back by 0 bases and J by 11 bases. CDR3 loop: CASSLGGQGDLGAFF. The CDR3 bases are TGTGCCAGCAGCTTGGGCGGACAGGGGGACTTAGGCGCTTTCTTT.

The CDR3 spells CSARPIGLAGAETQYF. The DNA of the CDR3 is TGCAGTGCTAGACCTATAGGACTAGCGGGAGCAGAGACCCAGTACTTC. The J gene is TRBJ2-5, the V gene TRBV20-1; 13 bases map to TRBD2. CDR3 length: 16 amino acids. V was pared by 2 bases and J by 4 bases, with 7 bases of the junction left unmatched. Germline V gene data show CDR1 as DFQATT and CDR2 as SNEGSKA (reference sequence).

This sequence joins TRBV15 and TRBJ2-1, with no clear D. Trimming stripped 2 bases from V and 7 bases from J, with 6 bases between. Germline lookup yields CDR1 LNHNV and CDR2 YYDKDF (reference sequence). This CDR3 comprises 12 residues. The CDR3 coding sequence is TGTGCCACCAGCAGATACCGGAATGAGCAGTTCTTC. As protein: CATSRYRNEQFF.